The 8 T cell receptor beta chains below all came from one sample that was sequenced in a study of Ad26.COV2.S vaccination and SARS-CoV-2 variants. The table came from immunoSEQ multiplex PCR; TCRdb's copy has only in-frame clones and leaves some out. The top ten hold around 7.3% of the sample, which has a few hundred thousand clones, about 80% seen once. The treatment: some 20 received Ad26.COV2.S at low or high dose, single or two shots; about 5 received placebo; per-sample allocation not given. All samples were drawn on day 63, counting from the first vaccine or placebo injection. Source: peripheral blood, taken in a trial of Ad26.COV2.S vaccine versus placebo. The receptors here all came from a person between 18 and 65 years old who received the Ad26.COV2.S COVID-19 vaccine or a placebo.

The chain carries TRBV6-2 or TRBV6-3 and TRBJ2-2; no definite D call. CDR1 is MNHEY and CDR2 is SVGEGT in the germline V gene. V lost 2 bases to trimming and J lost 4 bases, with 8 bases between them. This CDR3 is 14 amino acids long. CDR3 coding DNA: TGTGCCAGCAGTTACCCTAGAAGCACCGGGGAGCTGTTTTTT. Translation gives CASSYPRSTGELFF.

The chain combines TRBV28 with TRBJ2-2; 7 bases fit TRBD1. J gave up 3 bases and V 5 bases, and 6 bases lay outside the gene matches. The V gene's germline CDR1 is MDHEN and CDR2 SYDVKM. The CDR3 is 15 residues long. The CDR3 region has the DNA TGTGCCAGCAGTAACCCTACAGGGGACACCGGGGAGCTGTTTTTT. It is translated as CASSNPTGDTGELFF.

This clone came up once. The CDR3: CASSYASLNGYTF. CDR3 DNA sequence: TGTGCCAGCAGTTACGCCAGTCTGAATGGCTACACCTTC. This chain joins TRBV6-2 or TRBV6-3 and TRBJ1-2, with D unresolved. This CDR3 is built from 13 residues. Germline CDR1 and CDR2: MNHEY and SVGEGT. The V and J ends lost 2 bases and 6 bases respectively, with 10 bases between them.

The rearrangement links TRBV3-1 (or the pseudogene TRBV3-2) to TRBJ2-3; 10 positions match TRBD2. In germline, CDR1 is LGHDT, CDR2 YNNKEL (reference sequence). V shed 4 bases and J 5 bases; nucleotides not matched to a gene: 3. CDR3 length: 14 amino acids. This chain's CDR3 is CASSRLAGEDTQYF. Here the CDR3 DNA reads TGTGCCAGCAGCCGGCTAGCGGGAGAAGATACGCAGTATTTT.

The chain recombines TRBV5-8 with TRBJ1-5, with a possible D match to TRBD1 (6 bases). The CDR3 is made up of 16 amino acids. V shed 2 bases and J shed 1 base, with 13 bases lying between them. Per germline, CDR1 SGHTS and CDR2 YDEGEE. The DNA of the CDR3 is TGTGCCAGCAGCTTTAGACAGGAGAAAAGCAATCAGCCCCAGCATTTT. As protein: CASSFRQEKSNQPQHF.

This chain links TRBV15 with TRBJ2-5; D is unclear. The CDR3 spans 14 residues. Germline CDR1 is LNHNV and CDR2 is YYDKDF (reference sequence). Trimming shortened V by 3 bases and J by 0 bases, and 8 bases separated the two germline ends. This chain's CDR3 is CATSSVGYQETQYF. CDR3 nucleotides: TGTGCCACCAGCAGCGTGGGGTACCAAGAGACCCAGTACTTC.

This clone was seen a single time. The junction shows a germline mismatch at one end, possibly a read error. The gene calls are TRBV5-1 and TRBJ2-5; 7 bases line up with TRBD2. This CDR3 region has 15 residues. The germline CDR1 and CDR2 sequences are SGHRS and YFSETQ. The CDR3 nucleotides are TGCGCCAGCAGCTCCCTCGGGGCGGGGGAAGATACCCAGTACTTC. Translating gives CASSSLGAGEDTQYF.

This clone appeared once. The CDR3 nucleotides read TGTGCCAGCAGCTTAGCGGGACCGACAGATACGCAGTATTTT. Encoded protein: CASSLAGPTDTQYF. The chain is built from TRBV7-2 and TRBJ2-3; D is perhaps TRBD1 or TRBD2 (5 bases each). The CDR3 runs to 14 residues. Looked up from germline, CDR1 is SGHTA and CDR2 is FQGNSA. Trimming shortened V by 0 bases and J by 3 bases, and 7 bases separated the two germline ends.